The clone carrying this T cell receptor (beta chain) was seen a handful of times. Its antigen is still unknown. This specimen belongs to a study of OX40 agonist ivuxolimab in advanced cancers. Overall study findings and caveats: Antigen specificity of clonally expanded peripheral T cells was not established.

TCRdb's copy holds only in-frame clones and misses some; the assay was immunoSEQ multiplex PCR. The data show roughly 120,000 clones, 75% to 90% seen once. The germline CDR1 and CDR2 sequences are MGHRA and YSYEKL. Trimming stripped 3 bases from V and 1 base from J, with 19 bases between. The CDR3 sequence is 18 residues long. The sample in question was CD4+ or CD8+ T cells sorted from blood, obtained in a trial of the OX40 agonist ivuxolimab. This sequence joins TRBV4-1 and TRBJ1-5; D gene unclear. The receptor was derived from an adult with an advanced solid tumor such as melanoma, head and neck, liver or kidney cancer. The CDR3 region is CASSHVFSGEESNQPQHF. Written as DNA, the CDR3 is TGCGCCAGCAGCCACGTTTTTAGCGGGGAGGAGAGCAATCAGCCCCAGCATTTT.